The rows below give T cell receptor beta chains drawn from one sample of a study of blood T cell repertoires in COVID-19. TCRdb's table, derived via immunoSEQ multiplex PCR, lists solely in-frame clones and lacks some. The sample records 150,000 to 200,000 clones, less than 80% being singletons. Sequenced material: peripheral blood. These receptors all come from a man aged 45-65 years who had recovered from COVID-19. Each CDR3 is given with its conserved first and last residue. D genes are given only for firm matches. Size tells how often a clone was seen (once, few, many) or the class of an expanded clone, and some rows leave it out.

V	D	length	J	size	CDR3	DNA
TRBV18	.	18	TRBJ2-7	.	CASSTTQGQPGGSYEQYF	TGTGCCAGCTCAACTACCCAAGGACAGCCGGGGGGCTCCTACGAGCAGTACTTC
TRBV10-3	.	12	TRBJ1-3	.	CAISSSGNTIYF	TGTGCCATCAGCTCCTCTGGAAACACCATATATTTT
TRBV28	TRBD1	15	TRBJ1-6	.	CASSLGTGYRSPLHF	TGTGCCAGCAGTTTAGGGACAGGGTATCGATCACCCCTCCACTTT
TRBV4-2	.	11	TRBJ1-4	.	CASSQDTKLFF	TGTGCCAGCAGCCAGGACACAAAACTGTTTTTT
TRBV2	TRBD2	16	TRBJ2-2	once	CASSYGLGPNTGELFF	TGTGCCAGCAGTTACGGACTAGGGCCGAACACCGGGGAGCTGTTTTTT
TRBV9	TRBD2	14	TRBJ2-2	.	CASSAGLNTGELFF	TGTGCCAGCAGCGCGGGACTAAACACCGGGGAGCTGTTTTTT
TRBV15	.	15	TRBJ1-1	.	CATSRDLGGWTEAFF	TGTGCCACCAGCAGAGATTTGGGAGGGTGGACTGAAGCTTTCTTT
TRBV5-1	TRBD2	16	TRBJ2-1	once	CASSPASGGPNNEQFF	TGCGCCAGCAGCCCGGCTAGCGGGGGGCCTAACAATGAGCAGTTCTTC
TRBV5-6	TRBD1	18	TRBJ1-4	.	CASSLVGQGAATNEKLFF	TGTGCCAGCAGCTTGGTCGGGCAGGGGGCAGCAACTAATGAAAAACTGTTTTTT
TRBV27	TRBD2	15	TRBJ2-3	.	CASSWTSGRVDTQYF	TGTGCCAGCAGTTGGACTAGCGGGAGGGTGGATACGCAGTATTTT
TRBV5-6	.	16	TRBJ1-2	.	CASSLEFGGANYGYTF	TGTGCCAGCAGCTTGGAGTTTGGAGGCGCGAACTATGGCTACACCTTC
TRBV6-2/TRBV6-3	.	17	TRBJ1-3	.	CASNPGTAKLSGNTIYF	TGTGCCAGCAACCCCGGGACTGCGAAACTCTCTGGAAACACCATATATTTT
TRBV29-1	TRBD2	14	TRBJ2-3	.	CSVDLAGARGTQYF	TGCAGCGTTGATCTAGCGGGAGCTCGAGGTACGCAGTATTTT
TRBV25-1	.	15	TRBJ1-2	.	CASSELAVSVYGYTF	TGTGCCAGCAGTGAATTAGCTGTGTCTGTCTATGGCTACACCTTC
TRBV27	TRBD2	17	TRBJ2-3	.	CASSFQGGTSGTDTQYF	TGTGCCAGCAGTTTTCAGGGCGGGACTAGCGGCACAGATACGCAGTATTTT
TRBV19	TRBD2	17	TRBJ2-2	.	CASSIDLASGRTGELFF	TGTGCCAGTAGTATAGATCTAGCTAGCGGGCGCACCGGGGAGCTGTTTTTT
TRBV27	TRBD1	14	TRBJ1-5	once	CASNDRGSNQPQHF	TGTGCCAGCAATGACAGGGGCAGCAATCAGCCCCAGCATTTT
TRBV4-3	TRBD2	14	TRBJ2-7	.	CASSPGRDSYEQYF	TGCGCCAGCAGCCCTGGGAGGGACTCCTACGAGCAGTACTTC
TRBV6-5	TRBD1	14	TRBJ1-4	once	CASSWNRGDEKLFF	TGTGCCAGCAGTTGGAACAGGGGCGATGAAAAACTGTTTTTT
TRBV29-1	TRBD2	14	TRBJ2-7	.	CSVENSGSGYEQYF	TGCAGCGTGGAGAATAGCGGGAGTGGATACGAGCAGTACTTC
TRBV9	TRBD2	15	TRBJ2-7	.	CASTAGTSGPYEQYF	TGTGCCAGCACCGCCGGGACTAGCGGGCCTTACGAGCAGTACTTC
TRBV4-3	TRBD1	14	TRBJ1-2	.	CASSHVDRDYGYTF	TGCGCCAGCAGCCATGTCGACAGGGACTATGGCTACACCTTC
TRBV30	.	15	TRBJ2-7	.	CAWTPWGENTDEQYF	TGTGCCTGGACCCCATGGGGGGAGAATACCGACGAGCAGTACTTC
TRBV27	.	14	TRBJ2-1	.	CASSPGNTYNEQFF	TGTGCCAGCAGTCCCGGGAATACCTACAATGAGCAGTTCTTC
TRBV10-3	TRBD2	15	TRBJ2-7	few	CAISPSGSYSYEQYF	TGTGCCATCAGCCCTAGCGGGAGCTACTCCTACGAGCAGTACTTC
TRBV11-1	.	15	TRBJ2-1	.	CASSLQMSSYNEQFF	TGTGCCAGCAGCTTACAAATGAGCTCCTACAATGAGCAGTTCTTC
TRBV12-5	TRBD1	17	TRBJ2-5	.	CASGTIRTGTGRETQYF	TGTGCTAGTGGTACCATACGGACCGGGACAGGGCGAGAGACCCAGTACTTC
TRBV28	TRBD2	14	TRBJ2-1	.	CASSPGLATMEQFF	TGTGCCAGCAGTCCCGGACTAGCGACTATGGAGCAGTTCTTC
TRBV30	TRBD2	16	TRBJ2-7	.	CAWTITSASSSYEQYF	TGTGCCTGGACCATTACTAGCGCCAGTTCCTCCTACGAGCAGTACTTC
TRBV28	TRBD2	14	TRBJ2-1	.	CASVTSGRLYEQFF	TGTGCCAGCGTGACTAGCGGGAGACTCTATGAGCAGTTCTTC
TRBV18	.	16	TRBJ1-3	.	CASSPRQYLGGNTIYF	TGTGCCAGCTCACCACGACAGTACCTGGGAGGAAACACCATATATTTT
TRBV5-1	.	13	TRBJ2-5	.	CASSFGSSRGQYF	TGCGCCAGCAGCTTCGGGTCTTCAAGGGGCCAGTACTTC
TRBV29-1	.	13	TRBJ2-3	once	CSVARGGTDTQYF	TGCAGCGTTGCCAGGGGGGGCACAGATACGCAGTATTTT
TRBV27	.	13	TRBJ1-5	.	CASSLRGLQPQHF	TGTGCCAGCAGTTTAAGAGGACTCCAGCCCCAGCATTTT
TRBV18	TRBD2	15	TRBJ2-1	.	CASSRTSGTYNEQFF	TGTGCCAGCTCCCGGACTAGCGGGACCTACAATGAGCAGTTCTTC
TRBV7-3	TRBD1	16	TRBJ2-3	.	CASSSGQGLTMGTQYF	TGTGCCAGCAGCTCTGGACAGGGCCTTACGATGGGTACGCAGTATTTT
TRBV2	TRBD1	17	TRBJ2-1	.	CASSLGRQGASGNEQFF	TGTGCCAGCAGTCTAGGGCGACAGGGGGCGTCGGGCAATGAGCAGTTCTTC
TRBV5-6	TRBD1	13	TRBJ1-2	few	CASSLLDRAGYTF	TGTGCCAGCAGCCTCTTGGACAGGGCTGGCTACACCTTC
TRBV19	TRBD1	16	TRBJ1-5	.	CASSRQGKPRNQPQHF	TGTGCCAGTAGTAGACAGGGAAAGCCAAGGAATCAGCCCCAGCATTTT
TRBV19	TRBD1	15	TRBJ1-2	.	CASSPGDSLNYGYTF	TGTGCCAGTAGTCCCGGGGACAGTCTAAACTATGGCTACACCTTC